The sequence of this TCR beta chain was determined in a study of T cell changes during pregnancy in multiple sclerosis. This clone was counted once. The ends were cut back, 0 bases at V and 3 bases at J, with 9 bases in the middle. The CDR3 is 14 amino acids. In germline, CDR1 is MNHEY, CDR2 SVGAGI. Assay: immunoSEQ multiplex PCR; the TCRdb copy retains only in-frame clones and omits some. Here the sample spans tens of thousands of clones, about 94% being singletons. The chain has TRBV6-5 and TRBJ2-7, with a tentative D call TRBD2 (6 bases). This receptor was identified in a female donor with multiple sclerosis, enrolled in a pregnancy study. The sample here was CD8+ T cells from peripheral blood mononuclear cells, taken in the second trimester of pregnancy. CDR3 nucleotides: TGTGCCAGCAGTTACTCCGGCGGGAACTACGAGCAGTACTTC. Amino acids: CASSYSGGNYEQYF.